This T cell receptor beta chain was sequenced in a study of T-cell memory formation after mild COVID-19. TCRdb ran MiXCR on the 5' RACE reads and lists one entry per CDR3 protein. The table has roughly 380,000 distinct CDR3 sequences, around 30% seen once. Trimming removed 1 base from V and 7 bases from J; junction bases left unmatched: 11. Germline lookup yields CDR1 MGHRA and CDR2 YSYEKL. This CDR3 contains 17 residues. The sample was PBMCs or a T cell subset sorted from them (not recorded which). The TCR sequence derives from an adult woman who had mild COVID-19 (a few samples of this study predate the infection). Cell type and time point are not known. The rearrangement uses TRBV4-1 and TRBJ2-2; 8 nucleotides match TRBD2. The CDR3: CASSQAELAAYVGELFF. In DNA, the CDR3 is TGCGCCAGCAGCCAAGCCGAACTAGCGGCCTATGTCGGGGAGCTGTTTTTT.